Following are 15 T cell receptor beta chains from one sample sequenced in a study of T cell repertoires in cytomegalovirus infection. One entry per CDR3 protein, called by TCRdb with MiXCR from the reads. The data contain 250,000 to 300,000 distinct CDR3 sequences, roughly 26% of them singletons. Sequencing used PBMCs. The receptor set was obtained from a human donor in good health (CMV status not recorded). Some clones in this sample may be carry-over from other donors' samples.

The chain is built from TRBV5-4 and TRBJ2-7; TRBD1 agrees at 10 bases. The CDR3 loop spans 15 amino acids. Germline CDR1 is SGHNT and CDR2 is YYREEE (reference sequence). Trimming removed 3 bases from V and 3 bases from J; junction bases left unmatched: 6. The CDR3 sequence: CASSSRQGAHYEQYF. CDR3 DNA: TGTGCCAGCAGCTCCCGACAGGGGGCCCACTACGAGCAGTACTTC.

V and J are TRBV20-1 and TRBJ2-6; D not certain. Germline assignment: CDR1 DFQATT and CDR2 SNEGSKA (reference sequence). CDR3 length equals 13 residues. Trimming pared 7 bases from V and 1 base from J, leaving 8 bases between. CDR3 DNA sequence: TGCAGTGGGTACAGATCTGGGGCCAACGTCCTGACTTTC. Its translation is CSGYRSGANVLTF.

The chain employs TRBV12-3 or TRBV12-4 and TRBJ1-1; D possibly corresponds to TRBD1 (5 bases). Trimming removed 2 bases at V and 2 bases at J, with 9 bases between. There are 14 residues in the CDR3. The CDR3: CASSLRGINTEAFF. CDR3 in DNA: TGTGCCAGCAGTTTACGGGGCATAAACACTGAAGCTTTCTTT.

This clonotype was observed at least ten times. The chain couples TRBV6-1 to TRBJ2-7; D not certain. Trimming removed 2 bases from V and 2 bases from J, with 13 bases in between. Germline-derived CDR1 and CDR2 are MNHNS and SASEGT. This CDR3 has 15 amino acids. CDR3 loop: CASSEIAFDAYEQYF. The CDR3 nucleotides are TGTGCCAGCAGTGAAATAGCTTTCGATGCCTACGAGCAGTACTTC.

This clonotype was recorded at least ten times. The gene calls are TRBV7-8 and TRBJ2-5, with D unclear. There are 14 residues in the CDR3. The V end was cut by 1 base, the J end by 1 base, with 7 bases between. Germline CDR1 SGHVS, CDR2 FQNEAQ. The CDR3 DNA reads TGTGCCAGCAGCTTAGGGTGGAGCCAAGAGACCCAGTACTTC. Translating it yields CASSLGWSQETQYF.

This clonotype was observed at least ten times. The chain is built from TRBV7-2 and TRBJ2-7; 7 bases line up with TRBD2. After removal of 0 bases from V and 7 bases from J, the junction contained 6 bases not matched to a gene. This CDR3 comprises 14 residues. From germline, CDR1 is SGHTA and CDR2 FQGNSA. CDR3 sequence (DNA): TGTGCCAGCAGCTTAGCGGGACTATCGTGGGAGCAGTACTTC. As protein: CASSLAGLSWEQYF.

This chain links TRBV15 with TRBJ2-6, with D tentatively TRBD1 (6 bases). Germline V gene sequence: CDR1 LNHNV, CDR2 YYDKDF (reference sequence). The germline V and J ends were trimmed by 1 base and 4 bases, with 17 bases remaining between them. The CDR3 has 18 amino acids. The CDR3 region is CATSRGTLQGSGANVLTF. CDR3 nucleotide sequence: TGTGCCACCAGCAGAGGGACCCTTCAGGGGTCCGGGGCCAACGTCCTGACTTTC. The whole variable domain, filled in from reference TRBV15 and TRBJ2-6, reads DAMVIQNPRYQVTQFGKPVTLSCSQTLNHNVMYWYQQKSSQAPKLLFHYYDKDFNNEADTPDNFQSRRPNTSFCFLDIRSPGLGDTAMYLCATSRGTLQGSGANVLTFGAGSRLTVL.

The chain has TRBV29-1 and TRBJ2-6, with TRBD1 matching 7 bases. This CDR3 has 15 residues. The germline V gene has CDR1 SQVTM and CDR2 ANQGSEA. Unmatched junction bases numbered 6, after V lost 7 bases and J lost 0 bases. The CDR3 DNA follows: TGCAGCGCCGGGACAGAAAACTCTGGGGCCAACGTCCTGACTTTC. This sequence encodes CSAGTENSGANVLTF.

The gene calls are TRBV20-1 and TRBJ2-7, with unresolved D. Per germline, CDR1 DFQATT and CDR2 SNEGSKA (reference sequence). This CDR3 region has 13 residues. The germline V and J ends were trimmed by 8 bases and 0 bases, with 14 bases remaining between them. In nucleotides, the CDR3 is TGCAGTCCCCTCGGCTATAGCTCCTACGAGCAGTACTTC. This sequence encodes CSPLGYSSYEQYF.

The table lists this clonotype with many counts. CDR3 nucleotides: TGTGCCAGCAGCCCCGGACTAGCGGGCTTTCCCCCCCAAGAGACCCAGTACTTC. It codes for CASSPGLAGFPPQETQYF. J is TRBJ2-5 and V is TRBV7-2; 11 bases agree with TRBD2. The CDR3 sequence is 18 residues long. V lost 5 bases, J lost 1 base, and 12 bases stayed unmatched. The germline V gene encodes CDR1 SGHTA and CDR2 FQGNSA.

Only a few counts were recorded for this clonotype. The chain has TRBV11-2 and TRBJ2-7, with 12 bases lining up with TRBD1. This CDR3 comprises 15 residues. With 5 bases clipped from V and 4 bases from J, the junction kept 6 bases outside the gene matches. The V gene's germline CDR1 is SGHAT and CDR2 FQNNGV. The CDR3 loop is CASSLTGQGAYEQYF. The CDR3 DNA follows: TGTGCCAGCAGCCTCACGGGACAGGGGGCGTACGAGCAGTACTTC.

The rearrangement links TRBV27 to TRBJ2-1; 8 bases match TRBD2. Germline CDR1 and CDR2: MNHEY and SMNVEV (reference sequence). V was clipped by 4 bases and J by 5 bases; unmatched bases: 4. CDR3 length: 14 residues. The CDR3 bases are TGTGCCAGCAGTTCCCCGGGAGGGAACAATGAGCAGTTCTTC. It encodes CASSSPGGNNEQFF.

The chain recombines TRBV9 with TRBJ1-1, with D uncertain. The CDR3 is made up of 13 amino acids. From germline, CDR1 is SGDLS and CDR2 YYNGEE. The V and J ends lost 0 bases and 10 bases respectively, with 13 bases between them. CDR3 sequence (DNA): TGTGCCAGCAGCGTAGCAGAGTCTTCAGTAGCTTTCTTT. Translated, it gives CASSVAESSVAFF.

This clonotype was counted only a few times. This sequence joins TRBV5-1 and TRBJ1-2; TRBD1 agrees at 9 bases. V was pared by 3 bases and J by 7 bases, with 10 bases of the junction left unmatched. Germline CDR1 and CDR2: SGHRS and YFSETQ. CDR3 size: 15 residues. The CDR3: CASSSAMGQGLGYTF. The CDR3 DNA reads as TGCGCCAGCAGCTCCGCTATGGGACAGGGCCTTGGCTACACCTTC.

The chain joins TRBV28 to TRBJ2-7; D assignment may be TRBD1 or TRBD2 (5 bases each). The CDR3 totals 15 residues. Germline V CDR1 and CDR2: MDHEN, SYDVKM. The germline V and J ends were trimmed by 6 bases and 1 base, with 16 bases remaining between them. The CDR3 DNA reads TGTGCCAGCAGCCCGGGACCTCCAAAGTCCTACGAGCAGTACTTC. Translation: CASSPGPPKSYEQYF.